A single sample gave rise to the 23 T cell receptor beta chains below, sequenced in a study of shared T cell receptors in the human thymus. Only in-frame clones appear in the TCRdb table, and some are missing; sequencing was by immunoSEQ multiplex PCR. This table has hundreds of thousands of clones, more than 70% appearing once. These same data were also listed under a study on human thymus T cells.

The sequencing input was thymocytes. The receptors come from a boy in the first two years of life with a congenital heart defect.

The gene calls are TRBV27 and TRBJ1-5; TRBD1 might be the D (5 bases). The germline gives CDR1 MNHEY, CDR2 SMNVEV (reference sequence). The CDR3 is 15 amino acids. V lost 0 bases to trimming and J lost 4 bases, with 10 bases between them. In nucleotides, the CDR3 is TGTGCCAGCAGTTTATCGTGGGGGGAGAATCAGCCCCAGCATTTT. Translated, it gives CASSLSWGENQPQHF.

V usage is TRBV5-4 and J usage is TRBJ2-7; 10 bases match TRBD1. The V and J ends lost 2 bases and 1 base, in that order; junction bases with no gene match: 6. CDR3 length: 16 residues. Germline lookup yields CDR1 SGHNT and CDR2 YYREEE (reference sequence). This chain's CDR3 is CASSLYGQGGSYEQYF. In DNA form, the CDR3 reads TGTGCCAGCAGCTTATACGGACAGGGGGGGTCCTACGAGCAGTACTTC.

The chain couples TRBV29-1 to TRBJ1-1, with 7 nucleotides matching TRBD1. The CDR3 length is 16 residues. With V trimmed by 4 bases and J by 0 bases, 11 bases remained unmatched. The V gene's germline CDR1 is SQVTM and CDR2 ANQGSEA. In nucleotides, the CDR3 is TGCAGCGTTGCGGGACAGAGAATGGACTTGAACACTGAAGCTTTCTTT. This encodes CSVAGQRMDLNTEAFF.

This clone is a singleton in its sample. The CDR3 reads CASSPGLYGNEQFF. The CDR3, as DNA: TGTGCCAGCAGTCCCGGACTCTACGGCAATGAGCAGTTCTTC. This sequence joins TRBV27 and TRBJ2-1, with a tentative D call TRBD2 (5 bases). The CDR3 extends over 14 amino acids. From germline, CDR1 is MNHEY and CDR2 SMNVEV (reference sequence). Trimming took off 5 bases at V and 6 bases at J, with 14 bases between the two ends.

This rearrangement joins TRBV6-1 to TRBJ2-3, with D maybe TRBD2 (5 bases). Trimming took off 6 bases at V and 1 base at J, with 11 bases between the two ends. There are 14 residues in the CDR3. Germline-derived CDR1 and CDR2 are MNHNS and SASEGT. CDR3 residues: CASRDFGGTDTQYF. CDR3 sequence (DNA): TGTGCCAGCAGGGATTTCGGGGGCACAGATACGCAGTATTTT.

This chain uses TRBV6-6 with TRBJ1-3; TRBD1 is a possible D gene (6 bases). This CDR3 has 15 amino acids. V was trimmed by 7 bases and J by 0 bases, leaving 13 bases between them. Per the germline V gene, CDR1 is MNHNY and CDR2 is SVGAGI (reference sequence). CDR3 protein: CASMTGISSGNTIYF. CDR3 DNA sequence: TGTGCCAGCATGACAGGCATCTCCTCTGGAAACACCATATATTTT.

V usage is TRBV28 and J usage is TRBJ1-1; D possibly corresponds to TRBD1 (6 bases). V was pared by 3 bases and J by 4 bases, with 18 bases between. Germline V gene lookup returns CDR1 MDHEN and CDR2 SYDVKM. CDR3 length equals 16 residues. CDR3 protein: CASSLAPTGQCTEAFF. In DNA, the CDR3 is TGTGCCAGCAGTTTGGCCCCGACAGGTCAGTGCACTGAAGCTTTCTTT.

This rearrangement joins TRBV5-1 to TRBJ2-6; D might be TRBD2 (5 bases). Trimming stripped 3 bases from V and 0 bases from J, with 7 bases between. There are 15 residues in the CDR3. The V gene's germline CDR1 is SGHRS and CDR2 YFSETQ. The CDR3 coding sequence is TGCGCCAGCAGCTCGACTATCTCTGGGGCCAACGTCCTGACTTTC. This codes for CASSSTISGANVLTF.

The V and J genes are TRBV6-6 and TRBJ2-7, with 7 bases matching TRBD2. The CDR3 has 15 residues. Trimming took 6 bases from V and 3 from J; bases not matched to a gene: 11. In germline, CDR1 is MNHNY, CDR2 SVGAGI (reference sequence). The CDR3 sequence: CASSPRRGLIYEQYF. The CDR3 DNA is TGTGCCAGCAGCCCAAGGCGGGGGTTGATCTACGAGCAGTACTTC.

This chain links TRBV7-2 with TRBJ2-3; D is unclear. V lost 3 bases to trimming and J lost 6 bases, with 7 bases between them. CDR3 size: 12 residues. CDR1 and CDR2 (germline): SGHTA, FQGNSA. CDR3 in amino acids: CASSLSRDTQYF. CDR3 sequence (DNA): TGTGCCAGCAGCTTGTCGCGCGATACGCAGTATTTT.

In nucleotides, the CDR3 is TGTGCTAGTGGTTTGGGACAGATTAGCACAGATACGCAGTATTTT. It specifies CASGLGQISTDTQYF. The V gene is TRBV12-5, the J gene TRBJ2-3; TRBD1 is a possible D gene (5 bases). CDR3 length: 15 residues. The V gene's germline CDR1 is LGHNT and CDR2 FRNRAP. V was trimmed by 1 base and J by 0 bases, leaving 8 bases between them.

This rearrangement joins TRBV5-3 to TRBJ1-5; a possible D gene is TRBD1 (6 bases). TRBV5-3 is an ORF, and what it does is uncertain. The CDR3 totals 16 residues. Trimming shortened V by 4 bases and J by 3 bases, and 17 bases separated the two germline ends. CDR3 in amino acids: CARSRGRGSPNQPQHF. The CDR3 region has the DNA TGTGCCAGAAGCCGTGGTAGGGGGTCCCCCAATCAGCCCCAGCATTTT.

The chain uses TRBV7-2 and TRBJ2-7; a possible D gene is TRBD2 (5 bases). V was cut by 1 base and J by 3 bases, with 13 bases left in between. Germline V gives CDR1 SGHTA, CDR2 FQGNSA. The CDR3 runs 15 residues. The CDR3 nucleotides read TGTGCCAGCAGCTTAGGGGGAGCCCCCCTCTACGAGCAGTACTTC. Amino acid sequence: CASSLGGAPLYEQYF. Variable domain in full (rest from reference TRBV7-2 and TRBJ2-7): GAGVSQSPSNKVTEKGKDVELRCDPISGHTALYWYRQSLGQGLEFLIYFQGNSAPDKSGLPSDRFSAERTGGSVSTLTIQRTQQEDSAVYLCASSLGGAPLYEQYFGPGTRLTVT.

J is TRBJ1-1 and V is TRBV25-1; the match to TRBD1 covers 8 bases. The CDR3 runs 16 residues. Unmatched junction bases numbered 8, after V lost 4 bases and J lost 1 base. The germline gives CDR1 MGHDK, CDR2 SYGVNS. The CDR3 region has the DNA TGTGCCAGCAGTGCCATCTCGGGACAGGAGAACACTGAAGCTTTCTTT. Encoded protein: CASSAISGQENTEAFF.

On this clone: This CDR3 is also generated by other DNA sequences in the sample. The chain uses TRBV28 and TRBJ1-1, with 7 bases identical to TRBD1. The CDR3 has 13 amino acids. The ends lost 3 bases at V and 6 bases at J; junction bases unmatched: 4. Germline CDR1 is MDHEN and CDR2 is SYDVKM. CDR3 region: CASSLTGRAEAFF. In nucleotides, the CDR3 is TGTGCCAGCAGTTTGACAGGGCGGGCTGAAGCTTTCTTT.

The rearrangement joins TRBV6-5 to TRBJ2-7; maybe TRBD2 (6 bases). V lost 4 bases, J lost 4 bases, and 17 bases lay in between. Germline V gene lookup returns CDR1 MNHEY and CDR2 SVGAGI. The CDR3 contains 15 residues. In DNA, the CDR3 is TGTGCCAGCAGTTCCACGGAGGGAACGGGATACGAGCAGTACTTC. This sequence encodes CASSSTEGTGYEQYF.

This sequence joins TRBV4-3 and TRBJ1-2, with D hard to call. Germline assignment: CDR1 LGHNA and CDR2 YSLEER. Trimming removed 1 base from V and 8 bases from J, with 8 bases in between. The CDR3 sequence is 12 residues long. CDR3 sequence: CASSQVGGGYTF. CDR3 sequence (DNA): TGCGCCAGCAGCCAAGTGGGAGGCGGCTACACCTTC.

The rearrangement joins TRBV2 to TRBJ1-2, with D hard to call. V was trimmed by 2 bases and J by 3 bases, leaving 19 bases between them. Germline assignment: CDR1 SNHLY and CDR2 FYNNEI. The CDR3 spans 17 residues. The CDR3 DNA reads as TGTGCCAGCAGTGAAAGGATTGGGGAGGTAATAGACTATGGCTACACCTTC. Translation: CASSERIGEVIDYGYTF.

The J gene is TRBJ2-1, the V gene TRBV7-8; TRBD2 agrees at 9 bases. Germline lookup yields CDR1 SGHVS and CDR2 FQNEAQ. The CDR3 runs to 17 residues. V lost 5 bases to trimming and J lost 2 bases; unmatched junction nucleotides: 10. In nucleotides, the CDR3 is TGTGCCAGCAGCCTTCCCTTAGCGGGGGCAGCCTACAATGAGCAGTTCTTC. Protein product: CASSLPLAGAAYNEQFF.

The chain couples TRBV27 to TRBJ2-1, with 10 bases fitting TRBD1. This CDR3 is 17 amino acids long. Germline CDR1 MNHEY, CDR2 SMNVEV (reference sequence). The junction had 13 bases not matched to a gene; V was cut back by 8 bases and J by 3 bases. The CDR3 DNA follows: TGTGCCAGCTCACCCCTGCTAGGGACAGGGGACTACAATGAGCAGTTCTTC. This sequence encodes CASSPLLGTGDYNEQFF.

The table lists this clone with a few counts. The rearrangement links TRBV30 to TRBJ2-3; 13 bases align to TRBD2. Per the germline V gene, CDR1 is GTSNPN and CDR2 is SVGIG (reference sequence). V shed 2 bases, J shed 2 bases, and the junction held 16 bases outside the gene matches. This CDR3 is 20 amino acids long. CDR3 sequence: CAWSNVDRLGTSGDTDTQYF. DNA of the CDR3: TGTGCCTGGAGTAACGTGGACAGGCTAGGGACTAGCGGGGACACAGATACGCAGTATTTT.

V usage is TRBV5-1 and J usage is TRBJ2-1; the match to TRBD1 covers 7 bases. The CDR3 spans 20 residues. CDR1 and CDR2 from the germline V gene are SGHRS and YFSETQ. V shed 0 bases and J 4 bases; nucleotides not matched to a gene: 19. The CDR3, as DNA: TGCGCCAGCAGCTTGGCCCCACACCACAGGGGTAATATGGTATACAATGAGCAGTTCTTC. Its protein product is CASSLAPHHRGNMVYNEQFF.

This chain uses TRBV9 with TRBJ1-6; D perhaps matches TRBD1 (6 bases). V was trimmed by 3 bases and J by 3 bases, leaving 13 bases between them. Germline loops: CDR1 SGDLS, CDR2 YYNGEE. This CDR3 spans 16 amino acids. The CDR3 spells CASSDVRDNYNSPLHF. As DNA, the CDR3 is TGTGCCAGCAGCGACGTCCGGGACAACTATAATTCACCCCTCCACTTT.